Here is one T cell receptor (beta chain) with its context. Its matching antigen is unknown. This sample stems from a study of neoadjuvant anti-PD-1 for oral cavity cancer. Across the whole study: Patients without progression got a fourth dose around day 43. General observations from the study: Only three patients per response group were TCR-analyzed; validation needed.

PBMC libraries mostly used roughly 460 ng of input genomic DNA, with six replicates per sample. Libraries were prepared by immunoSEQ multiplex PCR; TCRdb keeps only in-frame clonotypes and omits some of them. The profile shows around 60,000 clones, approximately 79% of them singletons. CDR1 is SGHRS, CDR2 YFSETQ, per germline. Trimming left V 4 bases short and J 5 bases short, with 27 bases between. This CDR3 region has 19 residues. Blood cells were analyzed directly, without culture or expansion. The specimen comprised PBMCs, sampled before nivolumab (anti-PD-1) treatment. The TCR was taken from a person aged 35-80 years with oral cavity squamous cell carcinoma. V is TRBV5-1 and J is TRBJ2-2; D possibly corresponds to TRBD2 (7 bases). The CDR3 region is CASSVGLGAGALGTGELFF. The CDR3 coding sequence is TGCGCCAGCAGCGTGGGCCTGGGGGCGGGAGCCCTTGGGACCGGGGAGCTGTTTTTT.